These 28 T cell receptor beta chains were sequenced from one sample in a study of cytomegalovirus exposure and HLA in healthy donors. Amplification used 60 Vbeta primers and 13 Jbeta primers. Sequencing used immunoSEQ multiplex PCR; TCRdb keeps in-frame clones, though not all of them. The clone table shows about 140,000 clones, with the ten largest holding approximately 2.4%. Sequencing used PBMCs. The receptors shown here come from a man aged 35 to 55 in good health and CMV-seronegative.

The chain employs TRBV9 and TRBJ1-1, with D possibly matching TRBD1 (5 bases). Germline V gene data show CDR1 as SGDLS and CDR2 as YYNGEE. The V gene lost 0 bases and the J gene lost 1 base, with 10 bases spanning the gap. The CDR3 runs 15 residues. The CDR3 reads CASSVGPRENTEAFF. The CDR3 coding sequence is TGTGCCAGCAGCGTAGGACCCAGGGAGAACACTGAAGCTTTCTTT.

The J gene is TRBJ1-3, the V gene TRBV9; 7 bases are a match to TRBD1. V gave up 4 bases and J gave up 0 bases; unmatched junction bases: 4. Germline CDR1 reads SGDLS; CDR2 reads YYNGEE. The CDR3 is made up of 15 amino acids. The chain's CDR3 is CASSPTGSSGNTIYF. The DNA for the CDR3 is TGTGCCAGCAGCCCGACAGGGAGCTCTGGAAACACCATATATTTT.

The chain couples TRBV10-3 to TRBJ1-5, with TRBD1 as a possible D gene (5 bases). The CDR3 is 9 amino acids. Germline V gene data show CDR1 as ENHRY and CDR2 as SYGVKD. The V end was cut by 10 bases, the J end by 14 bases, with 12 bases between. The CDR3 nucleotides read TGTGCCAAAAAGGGGCAGGAGCATTTT. This codes for CAKKGQEHF.

Concerning this clone: Relative to the germline gene, one junction end is altered; a read error may explain this. This chain joins TRBV10-3 and TRBJ2-7; tentatively, D is TRBD1 (5 bases). Germline lookup yields CDR1 ENHRY and CDR2 SYGVKD. This CDR3 comprises 13 residues. The CDR3 coding sequence is TGTGCCACCAGTGATTCAGGGTTCTACGAGCAGTACTTC. Residues: CATSDSGFYEQYF.

V is TRBV5-4 and J is TRBJ2-5; D may be TRBD2 (6 bases). CDR3 length: 14 residues. CDR1 and CDR2 (germline): SGHNT, YYREEE (reference sequence). The germline V and J ends were trimmed by 4 bases and 3 bases, with 13 bases remaining between them. CDR3 DNA: TGTGCCAGCAGCCCGGGACTCACGAAAGAGACCCAGTACTTC. Protein product: CASSPGLTKETQYF.

V and J are TRBV28 and TRBJ1-4, with D perhaps matching TRBD1 (5 bases). The germline V and J ends were trimmed by 10 bases and 3 bases, with 24 bases remaining between them. Looked up from germline, CDR1 is MDHEN and CDR2 is SYDVKM. The CDR3 contains 17 residues. CDR3 protein: CATLRRRGGISNEKLFF. DNA for the CDR3: TGTGCCACCCTTAGGAGGAGGGGCGGGATCTCTAATGAAAAACTGTTTTTT.

The genes are TRBV7-5 and TRBJ1-6; the table's D call TRBD1 went unverified against the DNA. TRBV7-5 is designated a pseudogene. The CDR3 is 14 amino acids. CDR3 coding DNA: TGTGTCAGAAGCCCCCAGGGGCAACTTTCACCCCTCCACTTT. It yields the protein CVRSPQGQLSPLHF.

V and J are TRBV7-2 and TRBJ1-2, with 9 bases aligning to TRBD1. Germline V gene data show CDR1 as SGHTA and CDR2 as FQGNSA. The junction had 5 bases not matched to a gene; V was cut back by 6 bases and J by 3 bases. This CDR3 is built from 14 residues. The CDR3 sequence is CASRRQGVDYGYTF. CDR3 bases: TGTGCCAGCAGACGACAGGGGGTTGACTATGGCTACACCTTC.

The chain employs TRBV28 and TRBJ2-7, with TRBD1 identical over 8 bases. The CDR3 sequence is 17 residues long. Germline CDR1 MDHEN, CDR2 SYDVKM. Trimming at V came to 2 bases and at J to 4 bases, leaving 13 bases not matched to a gene. CDR3 coding DNA: TGTGCCAGCAGTTTAAGTGGGTTCAGGACAGGGATTTACGAGCAGTACTTC. This encodes CASSLSGFRTGIYEQYF.

The gene calls are TRBV4-2 and TRBJ2-1; 7 bases are shared with TRBD2. V lost 0 bases to trimming and J lost 2 bases; unmatched junction nucleotides: 4. The CDR3 extends over 16 amino acids. In germline, CDR1 is LGHNA, CDR2 YNFKEQ. The DNA for the CDR3 is TGTGCCAGCAGCCAAGATCCAGCGGGGCCCTACAATGAGCAGTTCTTC. Its translation: CASSQDPAGPYNEQFF.

The gene calls are TRBV2 and TRBJ2-1; weak D call: TRBD2 (6 bases). The germline V gene has CDR1 SNHLY and CDR2 FYNNEI. V gave up 7 bases and J gave up 10 bases, with 17 bases separating them. CDR3 length equals 13 residues. CDR3 sequence: CASNLRGKAEQFF. CDR3 DNA sequence: TGTGCCAGCAATCTCCGGGGGAAGGCGGAGCAGTTCTTC.

This chain links TRBV5-4 with TRBJ1-3, with 7 positions matching TRBD1. The germline V gene has CDR1 SGHNT and CDR2 YYREEE (reference sequence). The CDR3 spans 16 residues. Losses at the gene ends were 4 bases for V and 0 bases for J; bases not matched to a gene: 7. The CDR3 coding sequence is TGTGCCAGCAGCGTTTATCGGGACAGCTCTGGAAACACCATATATTTT. Translated, it gives CASSVYRDSSGNTIYF.

The chain carries TRBV2 and TRBJ2-1; 9 bases agree with TRBD2. CDR1 and CDR2 (germline): SNHLY, FYNNEI. This CDR3 is built from 16 residues. V dropped 6 bases and J dropped 2; count of bases not matched to a gene: 8. The CDR3, as DNA: TGTGCCAGCAGGGGGGGTAGCGGGGGTGCCTACAATGAGCAGTTCTTC. It yields the protein CASRGGSGGAYNEQFF.

This chain links TRBV5-1 with TRBJ1-2; no reliable D call. V lost 0 bases and J lost 12, with 15 bases in between. The CDR3 has 13 residues. Germline loops: CDR1 SGHRS, CDR2 YFSETQ. CDR3 coding DNA: TGCGCCAGCAGCTTGGAAGGTACGAGGAGTGACACCTTC. It yields the protein CASSLEGTRSDTF.

This chain connects TRBV27 to TRBJ1-1; tentatively, D is TRBD1 (6 bases). CDR3 size: 14 residues. V dropped 5 bases and J dropped 1 base, with 11 bases sitting between them. Germline-derived CDR1 and CDR2 are MNHEY and SMNVEV (reference sequence). The CDR3 here is CASSPGVWNTEAFF. In DNA form, the CDR3 reads TGTGCCAGCAGTCCAGGGGTCTGGAACACTGAAGCTTTCTTT.

The chain couples TRBV4-1 to TRBJ1-2; 8 bases agree with TRBD1. Germline V CDR1 and CDR2: MGHRA, YSYEKL. The ends lost 6 bases at V and 4 bases at J; junction bases unmatched: 4. This CDR3 comprises 13 residues. The CDR3 sequence is CASSRDRLYGYTF. The DNA for the CDR3 is TGCGCCAGCAGTAGGGACAGGCTCTATGGCTACACCTTC.

The genes are TRBV13 and TRBJ1-2, with 9 bases aligning to TRBD1. Losses at the gene ends were 5 bases for V and 2 bases for J; bases not matched to a gene: 3. The CDR3 totals 14 residues. Germline V gene lookup returns CDR1 PRHDT and CDR2 FYEKMQ (reference sequence). The CDR3 sequence is CASSLGQGNYGYTF. The CDR3 nucleotides read TGTGCCAGCAGCCTGGGACAGGGAAACTATGGCTACACCTTC.

The chain carries TRBV4-3 and TRBJ2-7, with TRBD1 identical over 8 bases. In germline, CDR1 is LGHNA, CDR2 YSLEER. The CDR3 is 17 residues long. After removal of 0 bases from V and 5 bases from J, the junction contained 12 bases not matched to a gene. The CDR3 DNA sequence: TGCGCCAGCAGCCAAGATTTTGGACGTCAGGGGGCCCACGAGCAGTACTTC. Encoded protein: CASSQDFGRQGAHEQYF.

The J gene is TRBJ2-5, the V gene TRBV9; 9 bases map to TRBD1. V lost 4 bases and J lost 4; bases outside the gene matches: 8. The CDR3 sequence is 15 residues long. Germline values: CDR1 SGDLS, CDR2 YYNGEE. DNA for the CDR3: TGTGCCAGCAGCCTATACGGGACAGGGTTAGAGACCCAGTACTTC. Its translation: CASSLYGTGLETQYF.

V is TRBV7-9 and J is TRBJ1-4, with a possible D match to TRBD1 (5 bases). The CDR3 is made up of 17 amino acids. Trimming cost V 1 base and J 2 bases, with 14 bases left between them. Germline values: CDR1 SEHNR, CDR2 FQNEAQ (reference sequence). For the CDR3, the DNA is TGTGCCAGCAGCTTAGTCAAGCAGGGTTGGACTAATGAAAAACTGTTTTTT. Encoded protein: CASSLVKQGWTNEKLFF. Full variable domain (missing parts from reference TRBV7-9 and TRBJ1-4): DTGVSQNPRHKITKRGQNVTFRCDPISEHNRLYWYRQTLGQGPEFLTYFQNEAQLEKSRLLSDRFSAERPKGSFSTLEIQRTEQGDSAMYLCASSLVKQGWTNEKLFFGSGTQLSVL.

J is TRBJ1-1 and V is TRBV7-6, with D tentatively TRBD1 (6 bases). V lost 5 bases and J lost 2, with 9 bases in between. The CDR3 loop spans 13 amino acids. Per the germline V gene, CDR1 is SGHVS and CDR2 is FNYEAQ. The DNA of the CDR3 is TGTGCCAGCAGCCGGGACACTAACACTGAAGCTTTCTTT. Its protein product is CASSRDTNTEAFF.

The CDR3 DNA reads TGCGCCAGCAGTTTCCTTCCAGATACGCAGTATTTT. It yields the protein CASSFLPDTQYF. The rearrangement uses TRBV5-1 and TRBJ2-3; D remains ambiguous. The CDR3 spans 12 residues. V was trimmed by 5 bases and J by 4 bases, leaving 8 bases between them. Germline V lookup: CDR1 SGHRS, CDR2 YFSETQ.

The chain couples TRBV28 to TRBJ2-7, with no clear D. CDR1 is MDHEN and CDR2 is SYDVKM in the germline V gene. V dropped 5 bases and J dropped 3 bases, with 5 bases sitting between them. This CDR3 has 11 residues. The CDR3 protein is CASSPGYEQYF. The CDR3, as DNA: TGTGCCAGCAGTCCCGGCTACGAGCAGTACTTC.

The V and J genes are TRBV5-4 and TRBJ2-7; 9 bases agree with TRBD1. J gave up 2 bases and V 3 bases, and 9 bases lay outside the gene matches. From germline, CDR1 is SGHNT and CDR2 YYREEE (reference sequence). CDR3 length: 16 residues. Written as DNA, the CDR3 is TGTGCCAGCAGCTGGGGGGGGACAGGGAGCCCCTACGAGCAGTACTTC. Its protein is CASSWGGTGSPYEQYF.

The rearrangement links TRBV18 to TRBJ2-1; weak D call: TRBD1 (6 bases). V was shortened by 0 bases and J by 4 bases, with 13 bases between the two germline ends. The CDR3 is 16 amino acids. Germline CDR1 is KGHSH and CDR2 is LQKENI. CDR3 nucleotide sequence: TGTGCCAGCTCACCACCGAACAGGGTAGGATACAATGAGCAGTTCTTC. Encoded protein: CASSPPNRVGYNEQFF.

This rearrangement joins TRBV7-9 to TRBJ2-5; unclear D gene. Germline CDR1 SEHNR, CDR2 FQNEAQ (reference sequence). Trimming pared 5 bases from V and 2 bases from J, leaving 12 bases between. This CDR3 has 14 amino acids. CDR3 residues: CASSRSSLQETQYF. CDR3 coding DNA: TGTGCCAGCAGCCGTAGTTCCCTTCAAGAGACCCAGTACTTC.

This chain uses TRBV5-4 with TRBJ2-3; 12 bases align to TRBD2. V shed 3 bases and J 4 bases; nucleotides not matched to a gene: 3. The CDR3 covers 15 residues. Germline V CDR1 and CDR2: SGHNT, YYREEE (reference sequence). The CDR3 DNA follows: TGTGCCAGCAGCTCTAGCGGGGGGGCCGCAGATACGCAGTATTTT. Translated, it gives CASSSSGGAADTQYF.

The gene calls are TRBV5-4 and TRBJ1-1; 7 nucleotides line up with TRBD1. This CDR3 is built from 13 residues. The V gene end was trimmed by 7 bases and the J gene end by 0 bases; junction bases not matched to a gene: 3. Germline V gene lookup returns CDR1 SGHNT and CDR2 YYREEE (reference sequence). CDR3 DNA sequence: TGTGCCAGCGGTACAGGGGTGAACACTGAAGCTTTCTTT. It encodes CASGTGVNTEAFF.